This TCR beta chain was recovered during a study of blood T cells in healthy people across ages. V was clipped by 3 bases and J by 5 bases, with 19 bases between them. This CDR3 region has 15 residues. Germline-derived CDR1 and CDR2 are SQVTM and ANQGSEA. Primers used in a second PCR of roughly 6 to 12 cycles were a sample-barcoded 5' primer and a J-beta primer mix. TCRdb fed the 5' RACE reads into MiXCR, producing one record per CDR3 protein. In the table there are around 800,000 distinct CDR3 sequences, 60% to 80% of which are singletons. Sequenced input: blood. V is TRBV29-1 and J is TRBJ1-1; D might be TRBD1 (5 bases). The TCR originated in a man aged 30-40 years in good health. The CDR3 DNA reads TGCAGCGTTGAGAGGTTTACCGGGGGAGGAACTGAAGCTTTCTTT. It codes for CSVERFTGGGTEAFF.